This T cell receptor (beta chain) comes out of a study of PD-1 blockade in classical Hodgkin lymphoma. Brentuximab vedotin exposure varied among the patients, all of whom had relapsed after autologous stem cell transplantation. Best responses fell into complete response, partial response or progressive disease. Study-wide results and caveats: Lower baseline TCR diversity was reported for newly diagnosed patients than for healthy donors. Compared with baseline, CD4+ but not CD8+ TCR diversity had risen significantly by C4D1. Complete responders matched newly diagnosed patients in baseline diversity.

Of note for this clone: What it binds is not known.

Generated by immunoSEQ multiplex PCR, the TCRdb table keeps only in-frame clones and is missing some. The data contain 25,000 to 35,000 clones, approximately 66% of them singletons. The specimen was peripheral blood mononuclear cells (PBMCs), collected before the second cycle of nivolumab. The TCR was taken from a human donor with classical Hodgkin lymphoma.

CDR3 residues: CASSGLGGIGELFF. The CDR3, as DNA: TGTGCCAGCAGTGGCCTTGGAGGGATCGGGGAGCTGTTTTTT. J is TRBJ2-2 and V is TRBV25-1; perhaps TRBD2 as D (6 bases). CDR3 size: 14 residues. Trimming left V 4 bases short and J 7 bases short, with 13 bases between. Germline CDR1 reads MGHDK; CDR2 reads SYGVNS.